The clone carrying this T cell receptor (beta chain) was picked up many times. What it recognizes is unknown. This record belongs to a study of regulatory T cells in long-lasting Graves disease. Building of the TCR beta libraries involved iRepertoire HTBI primers and Arm-PCR of CDR3 regions. TCRdb reprocessed the multiplex PCR reads with MiXCR, giving one entry per CDR3 protein. This sample has around 400,000 distinct CDR3 sequences; about 11% occur once, and the top ten carry about 19%. Regarding the study as a whole: Graves' patients with persistent disease showed TCR diversity lower than patients newly diagnosed.

The sample's time point: newly diagnosed GD, antithyroid drugs for less than 3 months. Making the TCR library involved RNA that had been extracted from PBMCs. Germline V CDR1 and CDR2: SEHNR, FQNEAQ (reference sequence). CDR3 length: 14 amino acids. V lost 6 bases and J lost 2; bases outside the gene matches: 4. The data also belong to a second study, concerning T cells in Graves' hyperthyroidism and ophthalmopathy. That report adds: Ophthalmopathy and stable hyperthyroidism were told apart by a 13 V-J model.

The V and J genes are TRBV7-9 and TRBJ2-7, with 10 bases that match TRBD2. This clonotype originated in a young woman with Graves disease. Sample: peripheral blood mononuclear cells (PBMCs), taken at new diagnosis, from a patient treated with antithyroid drugs. The CDR3 loop is CASRQREGPYEQYF. The CDR3 bases are TGTGCCAGCAGGCAGCGGGAGGGCCCCTACGAGCAGTACTTC. The variable domain in full, with the rest retrieved from reference TRBV7-9 and TRBJ2-7, is DTGVSQNPRHKITKRGQNVTFRCDPISEHNRLYWYRQTLGQGPEFLTYFQNEAQLEKSRLLSDRFSAERPKGSFSTLEIQRTEQGDSAMYLCASRQREGPYEQYFGPGTRLTVT.